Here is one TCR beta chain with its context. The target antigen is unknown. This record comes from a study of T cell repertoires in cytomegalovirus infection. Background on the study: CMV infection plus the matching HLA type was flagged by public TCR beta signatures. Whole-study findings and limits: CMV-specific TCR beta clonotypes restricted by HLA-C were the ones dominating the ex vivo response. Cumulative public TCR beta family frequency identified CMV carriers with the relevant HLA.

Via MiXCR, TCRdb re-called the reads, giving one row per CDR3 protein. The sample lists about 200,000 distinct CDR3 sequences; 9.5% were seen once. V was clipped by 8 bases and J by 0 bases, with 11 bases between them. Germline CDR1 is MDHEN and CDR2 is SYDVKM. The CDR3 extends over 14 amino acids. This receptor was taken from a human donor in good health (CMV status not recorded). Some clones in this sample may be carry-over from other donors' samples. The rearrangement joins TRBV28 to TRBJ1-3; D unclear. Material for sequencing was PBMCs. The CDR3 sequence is CASGSTFSGNTIYF. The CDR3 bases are TGTGCCAGCGGCTCGACATTCTCTGGAAACACCATATATTTT.